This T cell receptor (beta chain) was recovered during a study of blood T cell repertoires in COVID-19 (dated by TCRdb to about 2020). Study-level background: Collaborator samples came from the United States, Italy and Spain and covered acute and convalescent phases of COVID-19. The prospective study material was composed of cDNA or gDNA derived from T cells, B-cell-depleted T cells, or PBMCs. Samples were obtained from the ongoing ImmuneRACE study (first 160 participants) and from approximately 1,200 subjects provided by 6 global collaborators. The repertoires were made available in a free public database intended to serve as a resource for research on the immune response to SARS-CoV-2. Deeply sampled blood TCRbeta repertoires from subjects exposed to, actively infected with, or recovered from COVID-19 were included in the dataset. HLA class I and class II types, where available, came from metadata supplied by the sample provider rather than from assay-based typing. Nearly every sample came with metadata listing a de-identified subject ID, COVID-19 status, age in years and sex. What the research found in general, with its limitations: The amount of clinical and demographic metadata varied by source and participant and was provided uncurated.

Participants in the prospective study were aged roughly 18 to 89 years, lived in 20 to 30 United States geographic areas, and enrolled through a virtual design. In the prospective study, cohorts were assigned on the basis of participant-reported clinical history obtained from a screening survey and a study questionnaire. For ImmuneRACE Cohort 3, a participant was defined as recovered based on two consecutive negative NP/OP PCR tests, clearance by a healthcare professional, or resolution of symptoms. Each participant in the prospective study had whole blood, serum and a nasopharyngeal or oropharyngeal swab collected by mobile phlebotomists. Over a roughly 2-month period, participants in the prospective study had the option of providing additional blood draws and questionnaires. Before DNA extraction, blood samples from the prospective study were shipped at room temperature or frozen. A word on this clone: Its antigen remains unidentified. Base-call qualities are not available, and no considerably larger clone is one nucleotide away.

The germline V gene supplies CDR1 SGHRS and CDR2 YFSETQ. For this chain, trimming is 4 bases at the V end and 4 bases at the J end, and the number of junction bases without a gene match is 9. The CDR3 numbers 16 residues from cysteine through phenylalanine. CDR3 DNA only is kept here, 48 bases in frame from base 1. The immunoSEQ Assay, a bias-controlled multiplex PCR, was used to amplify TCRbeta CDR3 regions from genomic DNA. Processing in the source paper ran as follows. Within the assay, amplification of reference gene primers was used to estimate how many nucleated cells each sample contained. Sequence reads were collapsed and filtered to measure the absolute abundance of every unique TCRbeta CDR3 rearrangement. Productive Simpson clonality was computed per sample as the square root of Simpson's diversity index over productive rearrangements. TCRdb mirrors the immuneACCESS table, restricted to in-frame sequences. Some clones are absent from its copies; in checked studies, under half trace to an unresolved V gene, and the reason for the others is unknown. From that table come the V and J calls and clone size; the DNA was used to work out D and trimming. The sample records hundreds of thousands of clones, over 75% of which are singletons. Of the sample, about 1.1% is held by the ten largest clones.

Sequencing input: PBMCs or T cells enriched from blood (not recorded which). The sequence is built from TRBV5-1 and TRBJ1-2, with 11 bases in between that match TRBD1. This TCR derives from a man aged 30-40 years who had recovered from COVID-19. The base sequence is TGCGCCAGCAGCGGAGGGACAGGGGGTCTATCCTATGGCTACACCTTC. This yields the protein CASSGGTGGLSYGYTF.